Included here is one T cell receptor (beta chain) sequence, with context. Its antigen remains unknown. This sample was included in a study of T cell responses to AZD1222 COVID-19 vaccine. Points from the study as a whole: The donor cohort was predominantly white British with a female majority, and clonal diversity may have been underestimated.

With 4 bases removed from V and 6 bases from J, the gap between germline ends came to 9 bases. Per germline, CDR1 LNHDA and CDR2 SQIVND (reference sequence). The CDR3 has 12 residues. Assay used: immunoSEQ multiplex PCR; TCRdb lists only in-frame clones, some missing. The repertoire holds tens of thousands of clones, with approximately 90% as singletons. This rearrangement joins TRBV19 to TRBJ1-2, with D possibly TRBD1 on 6 matching bases. Specimen: peripheral blood, collected 28 days after the second AZD1222 dose. This receptor was identified in an adult who received the AZD1222 COVID-19 vaccine. The CDR3 region is CASSKGGHGYTF. CDR3 sequence (DNA): TGTGCCAGTAGTAAGGGGGGGCATGGCTACACCTTC.